Listed here is a single TCR beta chain. Antigen: not known. This entry is derived from a study of immune evolution from preneoplasia to lung adenocarcinoma. General observations from the study: Later-stage lesions appeared to have more T cells, more diversity, less clonality.

Germline V gene lookup returns CDR1 MNHEY and CDR2 SMNVEV (reference sequence). With 5 bases removed from V and 6 bases from J, the gap between germline ends came to 14 bases. CDR3 size: 14 residues. Assay: immunoSEQ multiplex PCR; the TCRdb copy retains only in-frame clones and omits some. The data contain fewer than 3,500 clones, roughly four fifths of them singletons. Two lung cancer pathologists independently confirmed each histologic diagnosis. Sequencing used FFPE adjacent normal lung tissue. This sequence originates from a person aged 65-85 years with lung adenocarcinoma. The chain has TRBV27 and TRBJ1-5, with D uncertain. The chain's CDR3 is CASSTYHPGQPQHF. CDR3 DNA sequence: TGTGCCAGCAGTACTTATCACCCGGGTCAGCCCCAGCATTTT.